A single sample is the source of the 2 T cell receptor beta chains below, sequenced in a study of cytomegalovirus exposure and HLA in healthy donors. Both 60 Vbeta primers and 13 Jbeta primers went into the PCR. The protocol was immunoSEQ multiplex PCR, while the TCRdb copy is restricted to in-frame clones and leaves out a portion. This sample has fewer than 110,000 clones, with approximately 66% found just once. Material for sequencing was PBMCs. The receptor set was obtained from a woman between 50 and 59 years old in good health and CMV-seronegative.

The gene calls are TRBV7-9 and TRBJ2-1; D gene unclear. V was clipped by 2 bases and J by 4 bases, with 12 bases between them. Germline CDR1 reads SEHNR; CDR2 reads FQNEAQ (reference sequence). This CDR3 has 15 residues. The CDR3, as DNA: TGTGCCAGCAGCTTACCAGGTTCCTCATACAATGAGCAGTTCTTC. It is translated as CASSLPGSSYNEQFF. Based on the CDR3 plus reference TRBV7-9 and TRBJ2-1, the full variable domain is DTGVSQNPRHKITKRGQNVTFRCDPISEHNRLYWYRQTLGQGPEFLTYFQNEAQLEKSRLLSDRFSAERPKGSFSTLEIQRTEQGDSAMYLCASSLPGSSYNEQFFGPGTRLTVL.

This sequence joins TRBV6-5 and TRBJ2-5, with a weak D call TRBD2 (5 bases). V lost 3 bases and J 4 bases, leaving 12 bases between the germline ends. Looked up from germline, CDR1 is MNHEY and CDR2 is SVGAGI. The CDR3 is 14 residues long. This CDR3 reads CASSYSGVLETQYF. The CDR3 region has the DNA TGTGCCAGCAGTTATTCCGGGGTATTAGAGACCCAGTACTTC.